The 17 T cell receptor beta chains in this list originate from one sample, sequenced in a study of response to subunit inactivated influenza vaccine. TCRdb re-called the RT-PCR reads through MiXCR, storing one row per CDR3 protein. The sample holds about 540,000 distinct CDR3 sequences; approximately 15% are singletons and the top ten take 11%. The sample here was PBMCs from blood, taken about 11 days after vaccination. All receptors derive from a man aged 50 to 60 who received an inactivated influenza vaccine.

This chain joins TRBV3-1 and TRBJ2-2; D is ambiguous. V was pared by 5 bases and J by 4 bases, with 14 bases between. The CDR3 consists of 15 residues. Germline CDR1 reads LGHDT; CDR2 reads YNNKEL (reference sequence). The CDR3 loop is CASSSRVGITGELFF. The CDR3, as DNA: TGTGCCAGCAGCTCTCGTGTGGGGATCACCGGGGAGCTGTTTTTT.

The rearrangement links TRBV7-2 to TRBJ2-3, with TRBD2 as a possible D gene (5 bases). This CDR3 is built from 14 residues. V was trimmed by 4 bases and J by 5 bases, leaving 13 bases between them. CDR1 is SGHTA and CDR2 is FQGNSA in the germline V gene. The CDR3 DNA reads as TGTGCCAGCAGCTCCTTAGGAGGTAGAGATACGCAGTATTTT. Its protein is CASSSLGGRDTQYF.

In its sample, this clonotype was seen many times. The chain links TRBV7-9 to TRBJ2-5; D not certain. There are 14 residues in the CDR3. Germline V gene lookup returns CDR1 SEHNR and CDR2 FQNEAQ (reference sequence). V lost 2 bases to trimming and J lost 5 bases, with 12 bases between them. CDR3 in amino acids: CASSLQTSAETQYF. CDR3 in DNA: TGTGCCAGCAGCTTACAGACTTCGGCGGAGACCCAGTACTTC.

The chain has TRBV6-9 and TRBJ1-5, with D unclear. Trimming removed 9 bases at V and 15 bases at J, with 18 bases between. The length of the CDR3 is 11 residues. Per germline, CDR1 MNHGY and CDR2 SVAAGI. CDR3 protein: CASPPTSPWHF. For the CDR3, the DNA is TGTGCCAGTCCCCCAACCTCTCCATGGCATTTT.

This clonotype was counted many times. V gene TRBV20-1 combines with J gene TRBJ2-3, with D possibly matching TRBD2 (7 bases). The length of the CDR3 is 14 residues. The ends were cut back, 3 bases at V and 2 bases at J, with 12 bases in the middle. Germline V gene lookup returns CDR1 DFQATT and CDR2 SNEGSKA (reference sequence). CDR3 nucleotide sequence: TGCAGTGCTAGGGCGGGGGACACCACAGATACGCAGTATTTT. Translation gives CSARAGDTTDTQYF.

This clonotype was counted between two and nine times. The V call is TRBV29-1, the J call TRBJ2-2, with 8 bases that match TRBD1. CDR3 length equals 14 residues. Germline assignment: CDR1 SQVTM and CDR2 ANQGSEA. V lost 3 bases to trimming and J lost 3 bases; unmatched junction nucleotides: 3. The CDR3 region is CSVDLTGDTGELFF. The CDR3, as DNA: TGCAGCGTTGATTTGACAGGGGACACCGGGGAGCTGTTTTTT.

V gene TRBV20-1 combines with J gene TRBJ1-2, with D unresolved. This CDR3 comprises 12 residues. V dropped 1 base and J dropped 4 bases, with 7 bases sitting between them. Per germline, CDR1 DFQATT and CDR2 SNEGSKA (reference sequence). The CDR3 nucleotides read TGCAGTGCTAGAGGGAAGATCTATGGCTACACCTTC. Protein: CSARGKIYGYTF.

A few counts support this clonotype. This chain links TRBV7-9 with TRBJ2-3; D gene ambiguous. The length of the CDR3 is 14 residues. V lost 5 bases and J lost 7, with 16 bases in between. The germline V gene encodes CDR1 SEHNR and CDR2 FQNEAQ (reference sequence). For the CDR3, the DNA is TGTGCCAGCAGCCTCTCAGGCGGTGGAAATACGCAGTATTTT. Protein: CASSLSGGGNTQYF.

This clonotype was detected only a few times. Here the CDR3 reads CATRQGENQETQYF. CDR3 bases: TGTGCCACCCGACAGGGGGAGAACCAAGAGACCCAGTACTTC. V gene TRBV19 combines with J gene TRBJ2-5; 9 bases map to TRBD1. The junction had 6 bases not matched to a gene; V was cut back by 10 bases and J by 0 bases. Germline values: CDR1 LNHDA, CDR2 SQIVND (reference sequence). The CDR3 contains 14 residues.

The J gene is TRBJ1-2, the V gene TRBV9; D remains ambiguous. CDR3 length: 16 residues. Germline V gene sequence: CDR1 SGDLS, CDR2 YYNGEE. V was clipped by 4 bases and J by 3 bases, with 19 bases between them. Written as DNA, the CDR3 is TGTGCCAGCAGCCCGAGACACGGGCTGGAAGACTATGGCTACACCTTC. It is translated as CASSPRHGLEDYGYTF. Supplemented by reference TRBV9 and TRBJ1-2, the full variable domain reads DSGVTQTPKHLITATGQRVTLRCSPRSGDLSVYWYQQSLDQGLQFLIQYYNGEERAKGNILERFSAQQFPDLHSELNLSSLELGDSALYFCASSPRHGLEDYGYTFGSGTRLTVV.

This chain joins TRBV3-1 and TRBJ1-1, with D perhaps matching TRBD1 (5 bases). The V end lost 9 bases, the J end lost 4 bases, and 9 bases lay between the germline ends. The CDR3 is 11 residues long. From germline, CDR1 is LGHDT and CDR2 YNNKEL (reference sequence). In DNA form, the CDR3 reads TGTGCCAGTCAGGGCGCCACTGAAGCTTTCTTT. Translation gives CASQGATEAFF.

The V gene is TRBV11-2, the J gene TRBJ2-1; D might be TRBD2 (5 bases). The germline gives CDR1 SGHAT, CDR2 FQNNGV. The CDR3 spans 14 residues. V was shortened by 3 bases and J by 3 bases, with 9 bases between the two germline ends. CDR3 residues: CASSLETIYNEQFF. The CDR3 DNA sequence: TGTGCCAGCAGCTTGGAGACTATCTACAATGAGCAGTTCTTC. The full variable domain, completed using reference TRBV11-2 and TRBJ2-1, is EAGVAQSPRYKIIEKRQSVAFWCNPISGHATLYWYQQILGQGPKLLIQFQNNGVVDDSQLPKDRFSAERLKGVDSTLKIQPAKLEDSAVYLCASSLETIYNEQFFGPGTRLTVL.

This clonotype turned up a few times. DNA of the CDR3: TGTGCCAGCAGCCCTGCCCTGAAGCGGGGAGCTTTCTTT. Its protein is CASSPALKRGAFF. The chain is built from TRBV5-6 and TRBJ1-1; D call uncertain. Trimming left V 4 bases short and J 10 bases short, with 17 bases between. This CDR3 has 13 amino acids. Germline lookup yields CDR1 SGHDT and CDR2 YYEEEE.

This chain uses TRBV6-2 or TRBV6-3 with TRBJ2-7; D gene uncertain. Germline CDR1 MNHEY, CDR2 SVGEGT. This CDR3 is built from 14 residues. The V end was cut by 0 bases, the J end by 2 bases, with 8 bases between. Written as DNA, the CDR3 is TGTGCCAGCAGTTACTCGCCGAACCCCTACGAGCAGTACTTC. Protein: CASSYSPNPYEQYF.

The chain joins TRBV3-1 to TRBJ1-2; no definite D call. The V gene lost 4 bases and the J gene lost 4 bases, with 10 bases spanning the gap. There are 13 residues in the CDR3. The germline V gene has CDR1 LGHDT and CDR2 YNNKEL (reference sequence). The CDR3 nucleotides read TGTGCCAGCAGCCCTGACCCAACCTATGGCTACACCTTC. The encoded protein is CASSPDPTYGYTF.

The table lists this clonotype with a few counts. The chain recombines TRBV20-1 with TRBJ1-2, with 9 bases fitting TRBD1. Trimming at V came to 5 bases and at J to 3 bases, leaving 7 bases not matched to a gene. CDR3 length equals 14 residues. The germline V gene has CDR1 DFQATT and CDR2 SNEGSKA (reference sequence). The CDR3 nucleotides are TGCAGTGCTTCCGGACAGGGGATCGACTATGGCTACACCTTC. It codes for CSASGQGIDYGYTF.

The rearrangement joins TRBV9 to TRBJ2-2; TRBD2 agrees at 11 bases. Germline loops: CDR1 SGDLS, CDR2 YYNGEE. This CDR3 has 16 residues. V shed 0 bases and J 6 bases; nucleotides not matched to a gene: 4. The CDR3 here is CASSVDSGRVAGELFF. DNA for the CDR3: TGTGCCAGCAGCGTAGATAGCGGGAGGGTTGCCGGGGAGCTGTTTTTT.